This T cell receptor (beta chain) was observed in a study of shared T cell receptors in the human thymus (dated by TCRdb to about 2021). For the wider study: The study examined how self-reactive, shared T-cell receptor alpha chains are generated in the human thymus.

V is pared back by 7 bases and J by 5 bases, with 14 bases lying between the germline termini. The CDR3, cysteine through phenylalanine, is 13 amino acids long. The kept DNA is CDR3 alone, 39 bases in frame from the first base. The germline V gene provides CDR1 SQVTM and CDR2 ANQGSEA. This clone was counted between two and nine times. What antigen it recognizes has not been identified. Base quality data are lacking; no much larger clone is found one base away. Library construction relied on the immunoSEQ multiplex PCR assay. Entries here come from immuneACCESS through TCRdb and include only in-frame sequences with V and J called. Some clones fail to appear in such tables; in the studies checked, an unresolved V gene covers under half of the shortfall, and the cause of the remainder is unknown. The sample table lists over 450,000 clones, around 78% of them with a count of one. About 0.013% of the sample rests with the top ten.

The same specimen was also included in a second study, on human thymus T cells. As that second paper reports: Donors were immunologically healthy infants undergoing open corrective cardiac surgery for congenital heart defects in Finland. Thymus tissue was obtained as surgical resects removed during corrective cardiac surgery. Biased V and J gene segment usage appeared to be present in both thymic and peripheral blood repertoires. According to the related research, thymic TCR repertoires were highly overlapping among unrelated individuals. The study used seven to nine infant thymus samples plus four related peripheral blood samples to characterize TCR alpha and beta repertoires. Donor ages ranged from about 6 to 250 days, and the cohort comprised more than 5 male and a couple of female infants. Thymocytes were released mechanically from tissue and stored at -70 °C as pellets of about 9.5-32 million cells. A QIAsymphony instrument was used to extract genomic DNA from frozen cell pellets. The immunoSEQ multiplex PCR assay was used to amplify the TCRB and TCRAD loci from a standardized quantity of quality-controlled genomic DNA. Amplicons spanned the V(D)J region at a length sufficient to cover the CDR3 and identify V and J genes. Amplicon sequencing was performed on an Illumina platform through the commercial immunoSEQ service. Primer bias and sequencing errors were corrected as previously described, and TCRAD and TCRB were defined on the basis of the IMGT database. immunoSEQ Analyzer 3.0 and VDJTools were used for repertoire analysis, which covered basic statistics, V/J segment usage, diversity estimates, rarefaction and pairwise overlap. To estimate diversity, the Chao1, ChaoE, Efron-Thisted, Shannon and inverse Simpson indices were applied, and diversity was also estimated on datasets down-sampled to the smallest sample. Repertoire overlap was assessed by strict matching of CDR3 nucleotide sequence, V gene and J gene, and clustering was done by Jaccard-based multidimensional scaling. On average, thymus samples gave 750,000 to 950,000 unique TCRB clonotypes, whereas blood samples gave roughly 86,000.

Recombination linked TRBV29-1 to TRBJ1-4; D gene: possibly TRBD1, on 5 matching bases. This clonotype originated in a boy younger than two with a congenital heart defect. Donor details come from another sample of the same person, matched by shared clones. Material for sequencing was thymocytes. The CDR3 amino acid sequence is: CSAKTAVNEKLFF. The DNA sequence is as follows: TGCAGCGCTAAGACAGCTGTGAATGAAAAACTGTTTTTT.